Shown below are 22 T cell receptor beta chains from a single sample sequenced in a study of human T cells and chemical hapten exposure. From the RACE reads, TCRdb called clonotypes with MiXCR, one entry per CDR3 protein. The table has about 120,000 distinct CDR3 sequences, about 13% seen once; the top ten hold around 3%. Regarding time point: pre-sensitization, week 0. Treatment specified: therapeutic diphenylcyclopropenone sensitization with weekly scalp DPC. Sample: whole blood, taken in connection with sensitization to the hapten diphenylcyclopropenone (DPC). These receptors were obtained from a woman younger than 30 with alopecia areata. Some clones in this sample may be carry-over from other donors' samples.

This clonotype was counted only a few times. This chain connects TRBV6-2 or TRBV6-3 to TRBJ2-5, with TRBD2 identical over 12 bases. The CDR3 contains 16 residues. With V trimmed by 4 bases and J by 7 bases, 10 bases remained unmatched. The germline V gene has CDR1 MNHEY and CDR2 SVGEGT. The CDR3 DNA follows: TGTGCCAGCAGTTCCGGACTAGCGGGGCCCGCCGGGACCCAGTACTTC. Its translation is CASSSGLAGPAGTQYF.

The gene calls are TRBV14 and TRBJ2-1, with 8 bases identical to TRBD1. J was trimmed by 2 bases and V by 4 bases; bases with no gene match: 7. The CDR3 has 16 residues. The germline V gene has CDR1 SGHDN and CDR2 FVKESK. CDR3 bases: TGTGCCAGCAGCCCGCAGACAGGGGTACCCTACAATGAGCAGTTCTTC. It encodes CASSPQTGVPYNEQFF.

This rearrangement joins TRBV7-9 to TRBJ1-1; the D is unclear. CDR3 length: 9 residues. CDR1 is SEHNR and CDR2 is FQNEAQ in the germline V gene (reference sequence). Trimming shortened V by 5 bases and J by 9 bases, and 4 bases separated the two germline ends. The chain's CDR3 is CASSVQAFF. CDR3 nucleotide sequence: TGTGCCAGCAGCGTACAAGCTTTCTTT. The full variable domain, in which reference TRBV7-9 and TRBJ1-1 provide the parts outside the CDR3, is DTGVSQNPRHKITKRGQNVTFRCDPISEHNRLYWYRQTLGQGPEFLTYFQNEAQLEKSRLLSDRFSAERPKGSFSTLEIQRTEQGDSAMYLCASSVQAFFGQGTRLTVV.

This clonotype was seen many times. The V call is TRBV4-2, the J call TRBJ1-3; unclear D gene. Trimming left V 1 base short and J 2 bases short, with 12 bases between. CDR1 is LGHNA and CDR2 is YNFKEQ in the germline V gene. This CDR3 has 16 residues. CDR3 in amino acids: CASSQGASSTGNTIYF. The DNA for the CDR3 is TGTGCCAGCAGCCAAGGTGCTAGCTCTACTGGAAACACCATATATTTT.

This clonotype appeared many times. The gene calls are TRBV7-2 and TRBJ2-1, with D possibly called TRBD1 or TRBD2 (5 bases each). CDR3 size: 12 residues. With 1 base removed from V and 15 bases from J, the gap between germline ends came to 13 bases. Germline-derived CDR1 and CDR2 are SGHTA and FQGNSA. CDR3 bases: TGTGCCAGCAGCTTAGTGGTGGGGGAATCGTTCTTC. It codes for CASSLVVGESFF. Full variable domain (rest looked up from reference TRBV7-2 and TRBJ2-1): GAGVSQSPSNKVTEKGKDVELRCDPISGHTALYWYRQSLGQGLEFLIYFQGNSAPDKSGLPSDRFSAERTGGSVSTLTIQRTQQEDSAVYLCASSLVVGESFFGPGTRLTVL.

There are many counts of this clonotype. The chain carries TRBV7-9 and TRBJ2-7; the D is unclear. V was cut by 5 bases and J by 1 base, with 6 bases left in between. The germline CDR1 and CDR2 sequences are SEHNR and FQNEAQ (reference sequence). The CDR3 is 12 amino acids. CDR3 loop: CASSNLSYEQYF. CDR3 DNA: TGTGCCAGCAGCAATCTTTCCTACGAGCAGTACTTC.

This clonotype was recorded many times. The V and J genes are TRBV5-1 and TRBJ2-1; the match to TRBD2 covers 15 bases. J lost 6 bases, V lost 4 bases, and 8 bases had no gene match. CDR1 SGHRS and CDR2 YFSETQ come from the germline V gene. The CDR3 spans 17 residues. The CDR3 loop reads CASSLPGTSGGSNEQFF. In DNA form, the CDR3 reads TGCGCCAGCAGCCTCCCAGGGACTAGCGGGGGGTCCAATGAGCAGTTCTTC. The full variable domain, with the rest looked up from reference TRBV5-1 and TRBJ2-1, is KAGVTQTPRYLIKTRGQQVTLSCSPISGHRSVSWYQQTPGQGLQFLFEYFSETQRNKGNFPGRFSGRQFSNSRSEMNVSTLELGDSALYLCASSLPGTSGGSNEQFFGPGTRLTVL.

DNA for the CDR3: TGTGCCAGCAGCCCGCACAGGGACAGGGGTCAGTACGAGCAGTACTTC. Protein sequence: CASSPHRDRGQYEQYF. J is TRBJ2-7 and V is TRBV7-8; the match to TRBD1 covers 10 bases. This CDR3 is built from 16 residues. V was pared by 5 bases and J by 4 bases, with 11 bases of the junction left unmatched. Germline CDR1 SGHVS, CDR2 FQNEAQ.

This clonotype was counted at least ten times. V gene TRBV28 combines with J gene TRBJ2-7; tentatively, D is TRBD1 or TRBD2 (5 bases each). V dropped 5 bases and J dropped 3 bases, with 14 bases sitting between them. Germline CDR1 and CDR2: MDHEN and SYDVKM. The CDR3 is 14 amino acids. This CDR3 is CASSAGTVLYEQYF. CDR3 sequence (DNA): TGTGCCAGCAGTGCCGGGACCGTCCTCTACGAGCAGTACTTC.

This clonotype was picked up many times. This rearrangement joins TRBV6-2 or TRBV6-3 to TRBJ1-1; perhaps TRBD1 as D (6 bases). Germline V lookup: CDR1 MNHEY, CDR2 SVGEGT. The V and J ends lost 2 bases and 1 base respectively, with 8 bases between them. This CDR3 has 14 residues. CDR3 nucleotide sequence: TGTGCCAGCAGTTACCTGGGACAGAACACTGAAGCTTTCTTT. This sequence encodes CASSYLGQNTEAFF.

V gene TRBV18 combines with J gene TRBJ1-5, with 8 nucleotides matching TRBD1. V was clipped by 3 bases and J by 2 bases; unmatched bases: 3. Germline CDR1 and CDR2: KGHSH and LQKENI. The CDR3 has 15 residues. The CDR3 region has the DNA TGTGCCAGCTCACCCGGACAGGGACGCAATCAGCCCCAGCATTTT. Its protein product is CASSPGQGRNQPQHF.

V and J are TRBV20-1 and TRBJ2-4; D tentatively fits TRBD1 or TRBD2 (5 bases each). Germline V gene sequence: CDR1 DFQATT, CDR2 SNEGSKA (reference sequence). The CDR3 is 14 amino acids. Trimming removed 2 bases from V and 6 bases from J, with 14 bases in between. DNA of the CDR3: TGCAGTGCTAGATTTGAGGGGCCCTTAAACATTCAGTACTTC. This translates into CSARFEGPLNIQYF.

This chain links TRBV5-1 with TRBJ2-3; TRBD2 aligns across 8 bases. The CDR3 contains 15 residues. J lost 2 bases, V lost 2 bases, and 4 bases had no gene match. Germline CDR1 SGHRS, CDR2 YFSETQ. In DNA form, the CDR3 reads TGCGCCAGCAGCTTACAGCGGGGGAACACAGATACGCAGTATTTT. Protein product: CASSLQRGNTDTQYF.

This chain links TRBV5-1 with TRBJ2-5, with a tentative D call TRBD1 (6 bases). The CDR3 consists of 14 residues. CDR1 is SGHRS, CDR2 YFSETQ, per germline. Between the trimmed V and J ends, which lost 2 bases and 1 base, there was a span of 9 bases. The CDR3 spells CASSFGQTQETQYF. CDR3 nucleotides: TGCGCCAGCAGCTTTGGACAGACCCAAGAGACCCAGTACTTC.

This clonotype has only a few counts. The chain joins TRBV20-1 to TRBJ1-1; D may be TRBD1 (6 bases). The CDR3 has 13 residues. Trimming shortened V by 3 bases and J by 3 bases, and 11 bases separated the two germline ends. CDR1 and CDR2 (germline): DFQATT, SNEGSKA (reference sequence). DNA of the CDR3: TGCAGTGCTAGCAGGCACAGGGACACTGAAGCTTTCTTT. This translates into CSASRHRDTEAFF.

This clonotype has a handful of counts. This chain joins TRBV25-1 and TRBJ1-6, with 12 bases lining up with TRBD1. Germline V lookup: CDR1 MGHDK, CDR2 SYGVNS. After removal of 7 bases from V and 7 bases from J, the junction contained 8 bases not matched to a gene. The CDR3 covers 16 residues. The CDR3 DNA reads TGTGCCAGCATTGGGACAGGGGGCGAAGTAAATTCACCCCTCCACTTT. Its translation is CASIGTGGEVNSPLHF. Looking up the rest from reference TRBV25-1 and TRBJ1-6 gives the full variable domain: EADIYQTPRYLVIGTGKKITLECSQTMGHDKMYWYQQDPGMELHLIHYSYGVNSTEKGDLSSESTVSRIRTEHFPLTLESARPSHTSQYLCASIGTGGEVNSPLHFGNGTRLTVT.

This clonotype has a handful of counts. This chain's CDR3 is CVTGWLTEAFF. The CDR3 DNA is TGTGTAACCGGGTGGCTCACTGAAGCTTTCTTT. V usage is TRBV30 and J usage is TRBJ1-1; D is unclear. CDR3 length: 11 amino acids. The V gene's germline CDR1 is GTSNPN and CDR2 SVGIG (reference sequence).

The chain is built from TRBV6-6 and TRBJ2-3; 7 bases agree with TRBD1. This CDR3 contains 15 residues. In germline, CDR1 is MNHNY, CDR2 SVGAGI (reference sequence). The J segment lost 3 bases and the V segment lost 11 bases, leaving 14 bases of the junction unmatched. CDR3 in DNA: TGTGCCTCCCTCGGGAAGAACAGGGGTACAGATACGCAGTATTTT. Translated: CASLGKNRGTDTQYF.

This sequence joins TRBV19 and TRBJ2-2; TRBD2 aligns across 7 bases. This CDR3 is built from 16 residues. Germline CDR1 reads LNHDA; CDR2 reads SQIVND (reference sequence). V shed 4 bases, J shed 1 base, and the junction held 6 bases outside the gene matches. The CDR3 nucleotides read TGTGCCAGTAGTAGGGGAGCGGGGCTGAACACCGGGGAGCTGTTTTTT. As protein: CASSRGAGLNTGELFF.

The rearrangement links TRBV20-1 to TRBJ2-3; D uncertain. Germline CDR1 reads DFQATT; CDR2 reads SNEGSKA (reference sequence). The CDR3 runs 13 residues. Trimming cost V 3 bases and J 4 bases, with 11 bases left between them. The CDR3 nucleotides are TGCAGTGCTAGTGTATTTACCTCAGATACGCAGTATTTT. It translates to CSASVFTSDTQYF.

This clonotype showed up just a few times. V gene TRBV19 combines with J gene TRBJ2-1, with D perhaps TRBD1 or TRBD2 (5 bases each). The CDR3 is made up of 15 amino acids. Germline V gene data show CDR1 as LNHDA and CDR2 as SQIVND (reference sequence). V was cut by 0 bases and J by 5 bases, with 11 bases left in between. CDR3 residues: CASSIDRVRDNEQFF. CDR3 in DNA: TGTGCCAGTAGTATAGACAGGGTGAGGGACAATGAGCAGTTCTTC.

This chain links TRBV12-3 or TRBV12-4 with TRBJ2-5; D uncertain. CDR3 length equals 13 residues. The germline V and J ends were trimmed by 8 bases and 3 bases, with 13 bases remaining between them. CDR3 sequence: CASAMGGEETQYF. In DNA, the CDR3 is TGTGCCAGCGCCATGGGCGGTGAAGAGACCCAGTACTTC.